What follows are 28 T cell receptor beta chains derived from one specimen sequenced in a study of immune heterogeneity within non-small cell lung tumors. The authors amplified TCR beta CDR3 by multiplex PCR with 32 V and 13 J primers. TCRdb redid the calling of the multiplex PCR reads with MiXCR, one entry per CDR3 protein. The sample lists around 11,000 distinct CDR3 sequences, roughly a fifth occurring once. With around 550 ng used per sample, the template was genomic DNA from bulk tumor. Several widely spaced biopsies per primary tumor were taken during surgery. Curative operations were performed on patients who had untreated, newly diagnosed non-small cell lung cancer. Input material: lung tumor tissue. These receptors originate from a man aged 60 to 69 with non-small cell lung cancer.

This clonotype is categorized as medium-sized. V and J are TRBV27 and TRBJ2-1, with 11 bases matching TRBD2. Trimming removed 6 bases from V and 4 bases from J; junction bases left unmatched: 8. The CDR3 sequence is 16 residues long. From germline, CDR1 is MNHEY and CDR2 SMNVEV (reference sequence). CDR3 coding DNA: TGTGCCAGCAGGTTACGAGCTAGCGGGAGGTACAATGAGCAGTTCTTC. It is translated as CASRLRASGRYNEQFF.

This clonotype occurred a few times. The rearrangement links TRBV20-1 to TRBJ1-5; a weak D match, TRBD1 (5 bases). Germline V gene data show CDR1 as DFQATT and CDR2 as SNEGSKA (reference sequence). The CDR3 spans 13 residues. Trimming removed 6 bases at V and 6 bases at J, with 15 bases between. The CDR3 reads CSASRGASQPQHF. The CDR3 region has the DNA TGCAGTGCCTCCCGAGGGGCTAGTCAGCCCCAGCATTTT.

The sample holds many counts of this clonotype. The chain uses TRBV6-5 and TRBJ1-4; D is possibly TRBD1 (6 bases). V lost 0 bases and J 7 bases, leaving 12 bases between the germline ends. The CDR3 consists of 15 residues. CDR1 is MNHEY and CDR2 is SVGAGI in the germline V gene. CDR3 residues: CASSYSKGVGEKLFF. CDR3 nucleotides: TGTGCCAGCAGTTACTCGAAGGGGGTGGGTGAAAAACTGTTTTTT.

This clonotype was picked up many times. The chain combines TRBV28 with TRBJ1-1; no firm D call. The V end was cut by 5 bases, the J end by 1 base, with 20 bases between. The germline CDR1 and CDR2 sequences are MDHEN and SYDVKM. The CDR3 has 17 residues. The CDR3 here is CASSPKRWGRGNTEAFF. The CDR3 bases are TGTGCCAGCAGTCCGAAACGGTGGGGTCGAGGGAACACTGAAGCTTTCTTT. The full variable domain, in which reference TRBV28 and TRBJ1-1 provide the parts outside the CDR3, is DVKVTQSSRYLVKRTGEKVFLECVQDMDHENMFWYRQDPGLGLRLIYFSYDVKMKEKGDIPEGYSVSREKKERFSLILESASTNQTSMYLCASSPKRWGRGNTEAFFGQGTRLTVV.

This clonotype is medium-sized (0.01 to 0.1%) in the sample. The J gene is TRBJ2-7, the V gene TRBV2; D might be TRBD1 or TRBD2, each matching 6 bases. Looked up from germline, CDR1 is SNHLY and CDR2 is FYNNEI. Trimming took off 10 bases at V and 4 bases at J, with 20 bases between the two ends. CDR3 length: 14 amino acids. Written as DNA, the CDR3 is TGTGCCACCACAGAGGGGCAGGGGAGGTACGAGCAGTACTTC. Protein sequence: CATTEGQGRYEQYF.

This clonotype was seen a few times. The chain joins TRBV5-5 to TRBJ2-7, with 10 bases lining up with TRBD1. With V trimmed by 3 bases and J by 4 bases, 4 bases remained unmatched. CDR1 is SGHKS and CDR2 is YYEKEE in the germline V gene (reference sequence). The length of the CDR3 is 14 residues. The CDR3, as DNA: TGTGCCAGCAGCTCGACAGGGGGCCGATACGAGCAGTACTTC. Its translation is CASSSTGGRYEQYF. Complete variable domain (other parts from reference TRBV5-5 and TRBJ2-7): DAGVTQSPTHLIKTRGQQVTLRCSPISGHKSVSWYQQVLGQGPQFIFQYYEKEERGRGNFPDRFSARQFPNYSSELNVNALLLGDSALYLCASSSTGGRYEQYFGPGTRLTVT.

V gene TRBV7-8 combines with J gene TRBJ2-7; no definite D call. This CDR3 region has 12 residues. V lost 4 bases to trimming and J lost 5 bases, with 9 bases between them. Germline CDR1 SGHVS, CDR2 FQNEAQ. The CDR3 loop is CASSSPIDEQYF. CDR3 coding DNA: TGTGCCAGCAGCTCCCCCATAGACGAGCAGTACTTC. Filled out from reference TRBV7-8 and TRBJ2-7, the complete variable domain reads GAGVSQSPRYKVAKRGQDVALRCDPISGHVSLFWYQQALGQGPEFLTYFQNEAQLDKSGLPSDRFFAERPEGSVSTLKIQRTQQEDSAVYLCASSSPIDEQYFGPGTRLTVT.

This clonotype was counted only a few times. This rearrangement joins TRBV7-3 to TRBJ2-1; 11 bases agree with TRBD1. Germline V CDR1 and CDR2: SGHTA, FQGTGA. CDR3 length equals 20 residues. After removal of 3 bases from V and 5 bases from J, the junction contained 18 bases not matched to a gene. CDR3: CASSFLPGQGGRGENNEQFF. CDR3 nucleotide sequence: TGTGCCAGCAGCTTCCTACCGGGACAGGGGGGGAGAGGGGAGAACAATGAGCAGTTCTTC.

This clonotype has only a few counts. This chain uses TRBV6-4 with TRBJ1-1, with TRBD1 matching 7 bases. J lost 6 bases, V lost 5 bases, and 0 bases had no gene match. This CDR3 region has 11 residues. Per the germline V gene, CDR1 is MRHNA and CDR2 is SNTAGT. This CDR3 is CASSQGAEAFF. The CDR3 DNA is TGTGCCAGCAGTCAGGGGGCTGAAGCTTTCTTT.

The chain employs TRBV10-2 and TRBJ1-1, with a weak D call TRBD1 (6 bases). Germline V CDR1 and CDR2: WSHSY, SAAADI. Between the trimmed V and J ends, which lost 7 bases and 1 base, there was a span of 10 bases. The CDR3 spans 13 residues. This CDR3 is CASNRGENTEAFF. The CDR3 DNA reads TGCGCCAGCAATAGGGGGGAGAACACTGAAGCTTTCTTT.

The genes are TRBV12-3 or TRBV12-4 and TRBJ2-4; no clear D gene. CDR3 size: 16 residues. V was pared by 7 bases and J by 0 bases, with 16 bases between. DNA of the CDR3: TGTGCCAGCACCCGTCAATTCTCTTTAGCCAAAAACATTCAGTACTTC. Protein: CASTRQFSLAKNIQYF.

In its sample, this clonotype was seen a few times. Germline and junction disagree at one end, which may indicate a read error. The chain is built from TRBV6-1 and TRBJ2-6; tentatively, D is TRBD1 (5 bases). CDR1 is MNHNS and CDR2 is SASEGT in the germline V gene. CDR3 size: 13 residues. CDR3 sequence (DNA): TGTGCCAGCACTCGAGTTGGGGCCAACGTCCCGACTTTC. Protein product: CASTRVGANVPTF.

By its share, this clonotype is medium-sized. CDR3 nucleotide sequence: TGTGCCACCAGCAGAGACAGGGAGGTCAACGAGCAGTACTTC. Its protein product is CATSRDREVNEQYF. This chain uses TRBV15 with TRBJ2-7, with D tentatively TRBD2 (6 bases). Trimming cost V 0 bases and J 5 bases, with 11 bases left between them. The CDR3 sequence is 14 residues long. CDR1 is LNHNV and CDR2 is YYDKDF in the germline V gene (reference sequence).

By share, this clonotype counts as medium-sized. V and J are TRBV19 and TRBJ1-2, with D possibly being TRBD1 (6 bases). The germline V gene has CDR1 LNHDA and CDR2 SQIVND (reference sequence). Trimming left V 9 bases short and J 4 bases short, with 18 bases between. The CDR3 has 14 residues. CDR3 nucleotides: TGTGCCAGCAAGGACAGCGGTACCATCTATGGCTACACCTTC. Its translation: CASKDSGTIYGYTF.

This clonotype was counted between two and nine times. This chain joins TRBV5-5 and TRBJ2-5, with TRBD2 matching 8 bases. There are 14 residues in the CDR3. Germline CDR1 is SGHKS and CDR2 is YYEKEE (reference sequence). After removal of 4 bases from V and 4 bases from J, the junction contained 6 bases not matched to a gene. CDR3 DNA: TGTGCCAGCAGCAAAGGACTAGCAAGAGAGACCCAGTACTTC. It is translated as CASSKGLARETQYF.

In this sample, this clonotype turned up a few times. It may be a read error: a sequence one base away is much more abundant. Because it lacks the conserved phenylalanine or tryptophan at the end, this CDR3 is likely a read error. The chain uses TRBV11-3 and TRBJ2-7; 7 nucleotides align to TRBD2. With 3 bases clipped from V and 6 bases from J, the junction kept 5 bases outside the gene matches. The CDR3 is 13 residues long. Per germline, CDR1 SGHNT and CDR2 YENEEA. CDR3 DNA sequence: TGTGCCAGCAGCTTGGCGGGAGCAGGCGAGCAGTACCTC. It specifies CASSLAGAGEQYL.

This clonotype is medium-sized (0.01 to 0.1%) within its sample. The DNA of the CDR3 is TGTGCCAGCAGTTTGAAACAGAACTACGAGCAGTACTTC. Residues: CASSLKQNYEQYF. The chain is built from TRBV12-3 or TRBV12-4 and TRBJ2-7; D unclear. V was trimmed by 3 bases and J by 3 bases, leaving 9 bases between them. The CDR3 extends over 13 amino acids.

The chain carries TRBV7-2 and TRBJ2-3; D gene ambiguous. Trimming took 8 bases from V and 6 from J, leaving 12 bases between them. This CDR3 region has 12 residues. Germline CDR1 reads SGHTA; CDR2 reads FQGNSA. The CDR3 DNA reads as TGTGCCAGCTCCCTCTCAAGTGATACGCAGTATTTT. It is translated as CASSLSSDTQYF. Full variable domain (missing parts from reference TRBV7-2 and TRBJ2-3): GAGVSQSPSNKVTEKGKDVELRCDPISGHTALYWYRQSLGQGLEFLIYFQGNSAPDKSGLPSDRFSAERTGGSVSTLTIQRTQQEDSAVYLCASSLSSDTQYFGPGTRLTVL.

This clonotype was recorded many times. The V and J genes are TRBV10-3 and TRBJ2-3; TRBD2 agrees at 15 bases. Germline CDR1 and CDR2: ENHRY and SYGVKD. The trim removed 4 bases at V and 1 base at J, leaving 6 bases unmatched. The CDR3 length is 18 residues. CDR3 region: CAISGRGLAGGGTDTQYF. The CDR3 DNA reads TGTGCCATCAGTGGCCGGGGACTAGCGGGAGGAGGCACAGATACGCAGTATTTT.

This clonotype ranks as medium-sized. The V call is TRBV9, the J call TRBJ2-7, with TRBD1 as a possible D gene (6 bases). Germline V gene sequence: CDR1 SGDLS, CDR2 YYNGEE. The V gene lost 1 base and the J gene lost 3 bases, with 11 bases spanning the gap. This CDR3 is 14 amino acids long. The CDR3 here is CASSVTDSRYEQYF. DNA of the CDR3: TGTGCCAGCAGCGTAACGGACAGCCGCTACGAGCAGTACTTC.

For this clonotype: It may be a read error: a sequence one base away is much more abundant. The V and J genes are TRBV5-6 and TRBJ2-7; TRBD2 matches at 8 bases. The germline V gene encodes CDR1 SGHDT and CDR2 YYEEEE. The CDR3 totals 16 residues. Trimming took 0 bases from V and 7 from J; bases not matched to a gene: 12. In DNA, the CDR3 is TGTGCCAGCAGCTTGGACGGGAGTAGCGGGATCCGGGAGCAGTACTTC. Translating it yields CASSLDGSSGIREQYF.

This clonotype was seen ten or more times. The chain employs TRBV12-3 or TRBV12-4 and TRBJ1-1; 7 bases line up with TRBD1. CDR3 length: 14 residues. The V and J ends lost 5 bases and 8 bases, in that order; junction bases with no gene match: 11. This CDR3 reads CASSQQGKFDEAFF. CDR3 in DNA: TGTGCCAGCAGTCAACAGGGGAAGTTCGACGAAGCTTTCTTT.

In its sample, this clonotype is medium-sized. This chain connects TRBV5-1 to TRBJ1-6; 7 bases are shared with TRBD1. J lost 4 bases, V lost 3 bases, and 4 bases had no gene match. The CDR3 sequence is 15 residues long. In germline, CDR1 is SGHRS, CDR2 YFSETQ. CDR3 protein: CASSSRQGYNSPLHF. CDR3 sequence (DNA): TGCGCCAGCAGCTCGAGACAGGGATATAATTCACCCCTCCACTTT.

This clonotype is medium-sized. The CDR3 loop is CAIGQHLQNTEAFF. The CDR3, as DNA: TGTGCCATCGGCCAACACTTACAGAACACTGAAGCTTTCTTT. The genes are TRBV10-3 and TRBJ1-1; D remains ambiguous. The germline V gene encodes CDR1 ENHRY and CDR2 SYGVKD. The V end was cut by 8 bases, the J end by 1 base, with 14 bases between. This CDR3 region has 14 residues.

The chain carries TRBV5-1 and TRBJ2-3; D remains unclear. The CDR3 runs 14 residues. V lost 7 bases and J lost 0, with 12 bases in between. Germline assignment: CDR1 SGHRS and CDR2 YFSETQ. The CDR3 nucleotides are TGCGCCAGCCACTGGCGCCTTAGCACAGATACGCAGTATTTT. This encodes CASHWRLSTDTQYF.

The chain has TRBV5-6 and TRBJ2-6; no firm D call. Germline V gene lookup returns CDR1 SGHDT and CDR2 YYEEEE. This CDR3 has 15 amino acids. Trimming took off 0 bases at V and 4 bases at J, with 8 bases between the two ends. The CDR3 nucleotides are TGTGCCAGCAGCTTGGTGGGTGGGGGGGCCAACGTCCTGACTTTC. This gives the protein CASSLVGGGANVLTF.

This clonotype qualifies as medium-sized. The rearrangement uses TRBV12-3 or TRBV12-4 and TRBJ2-7, with D perhaps being TRBD1 or TRBD2 (6 bases each). With 1 base removed from V and 12 bases from J, the gap between germline ends came to 16 bases. The CDR3 runs to 13 residues. The CDR3 coding sequence is TGTGCCAGCAGTTTAGTCTTGGGGGGCGCTCTGTACTTC. Residues: CASSLVLGGALYF.

This clonotype was detected many times. The chain carries TRBV7-8 and TRBJ2-7, with D perhaps matching TRBD1 (6 bases). V dropped 2 bases and J dropped 2 bases, with 10 bases sitting between them. The CDR3 is 14 residues long. Germline V gene lookup returns CDR1 SGHVS and CDR2 FQNEAQ. The CDR3: CASSLRDTAYEQYF. The DNA of the CDR3 is TGTGCCAGCAGCTTAAGGGACACTGCCTACGAGCAGTACTTC. The variable domain in full, with the rest retrieved from reference TRBV7-8 and TRBJ2-7, is GAGVSQSPRYKVAKRGQDVALRCDPISGHVSLFWYQQALGQGPEFLTYFQNEAQLDKSGLPSDRFFAERPEGSVSTLKIQRTQQEDSAVYLCASSLRDTAYEQYFGPGTRLTVT.